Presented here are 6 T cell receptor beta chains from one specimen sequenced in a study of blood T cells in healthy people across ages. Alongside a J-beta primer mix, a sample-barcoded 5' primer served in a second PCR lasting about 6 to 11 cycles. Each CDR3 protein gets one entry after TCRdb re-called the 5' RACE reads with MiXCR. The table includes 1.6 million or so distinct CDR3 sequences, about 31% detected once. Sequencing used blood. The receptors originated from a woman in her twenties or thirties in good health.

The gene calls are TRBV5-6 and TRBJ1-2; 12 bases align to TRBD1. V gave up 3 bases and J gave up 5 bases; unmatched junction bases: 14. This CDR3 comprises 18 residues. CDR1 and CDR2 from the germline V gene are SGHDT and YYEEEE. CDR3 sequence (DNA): TGTGCCAGCAGCTCCGGGACAGGGGGCTACCGACGGGATTATGGCTACACCTTC. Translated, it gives CASSSGTGGYRRDYGYTF.

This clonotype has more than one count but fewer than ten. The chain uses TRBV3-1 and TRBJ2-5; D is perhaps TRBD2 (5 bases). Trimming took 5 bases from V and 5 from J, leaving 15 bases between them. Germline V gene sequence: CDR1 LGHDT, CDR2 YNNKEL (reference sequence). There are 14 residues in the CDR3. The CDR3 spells CASSLLAVRETQYF. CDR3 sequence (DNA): TGTGCCAGCAGCTTGCTAGCAGTCCGGGAGACCCAGTACTTC.

The DNA for the CDR3 is TGTGCCAGCAGCGAGGGACAGACCCACATGAACACTGAAGCTTTCTTT. Protein sequence: CASSEGQTHMNTEAFF. This chain links TRBV7-9 with TRBJ1-1, with 7 bases that match TRBD1. The junction had 9 bases not matched to a gene; V was cut back by 5 bases and J by 0 bases. The germline CDR1 and CDR2 sequences are SEHNR and FQNEAQ (reference sequence). The CDR3 has 16 amino acids.

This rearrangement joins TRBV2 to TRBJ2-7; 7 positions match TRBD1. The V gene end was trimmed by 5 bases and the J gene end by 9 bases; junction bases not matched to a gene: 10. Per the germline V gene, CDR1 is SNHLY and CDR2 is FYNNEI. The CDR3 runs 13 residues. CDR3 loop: CASSIQPRTGQYF. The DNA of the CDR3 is TGTGCCAGCAGTATTCAGCCCAGGACAGGGCAGTACTTC. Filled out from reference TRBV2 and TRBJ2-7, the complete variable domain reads EPEVTQTPSHQVTQMGQEVILRCVPISNHLYFYWYRQILGQKVEFLVSFYNNEISEKSEIFDDQFSVERPDGSNFTLKIRSTKLEDSAMYFCASSIQPRTGQYFGPGTRLTVT.

The CDR3, as DNA: TGTGCCAGCAGCCCCAGACTAGAGAACACCGGGGAGCTGTTTTTT. This encodes CASSPRLENTGELFF. The chain employs TRBV11-2 and TRBJ2-2; possibly TRBD2 for D (6 bases). CDR1 is SGHAT, CDR2 FQNNGV, per germline. V lost 5 bases to trimming and J lost 1 base, with 11 bases between them. The CDR3 is made up of 15 amino acids.

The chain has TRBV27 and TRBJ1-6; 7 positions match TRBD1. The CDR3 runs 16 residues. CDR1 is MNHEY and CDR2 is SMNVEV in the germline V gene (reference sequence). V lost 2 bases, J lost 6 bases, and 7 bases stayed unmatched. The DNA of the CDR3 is TGTGCCAGCAGTTTAACCAGGACAGGCGTTAATTCACCCCTCCACTTT. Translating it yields CASSLTRTGVNSPLHF.